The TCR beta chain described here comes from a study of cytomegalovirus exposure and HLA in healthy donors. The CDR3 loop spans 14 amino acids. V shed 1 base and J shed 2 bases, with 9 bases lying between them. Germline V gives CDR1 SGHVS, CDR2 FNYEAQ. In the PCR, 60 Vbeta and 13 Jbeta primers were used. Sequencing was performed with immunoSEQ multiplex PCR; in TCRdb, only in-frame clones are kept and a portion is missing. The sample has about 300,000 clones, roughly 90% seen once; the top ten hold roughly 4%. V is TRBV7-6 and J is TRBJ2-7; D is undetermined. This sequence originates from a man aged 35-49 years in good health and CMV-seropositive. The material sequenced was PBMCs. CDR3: CASSLDRATYEQYF. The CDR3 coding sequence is TGTGCCAGCAGCTTAGATCGAGCGACCTACGAGCAGTACTTC.